This T cell receptor (beta chain) emerged from a study of T cell repertoires in cytomegalovirus infection. Study context: CMV epitopes that were recently identified and HLA-C-restricted were used alongside well-studied HLA-B-restricted ones.

This clonotype occurred once. What it recognizes is unknown. Whole-study findings and limits: Predominance within the ex vivo response was attributable to HLA-C-restricted CMV-specific TCR beta clonotypes. Of the TCR beta families, the public ones yielded a cumulative frequency that identified carriers of CMV plus the relevant HLA.

TCRdb reanalysed the reads using MiXCR and keeps one entry per CDR3 protein. This sample has roughly 310,000 distinct CDR3 sequences, with about 27% found just once. Trimming left V 6 bases short and J 5 bases short, with 17 bases between. Germline lookup yields CDR1 SQVTM and CDR2 ANQGSEA. The CDR3 contains 14 residues. The sequence derives from a human donor in good health (CMV status not recorded). Some clones in this sample may be carry-over from other donors' samples. V is TRBV29-1 and J is TRBJ2-1; perhaps D is TRBD1 or TRBD2 (6 bases each). The sample consisted of cultured PBMCs, taken from culture after CMV antigen stimulation. The CDR3 DNA reads TGCAGCGTCTCGGAGGGGACATTGAACAATGAGCAGTTCTTC. It encodes CSVSEGTLNNEQFF.